Only one count was recorded for the clone carrying this T cell receptor (beta chain). Profiled with immunoSEQ multiplex PCR; TCRdb holds only in-frame clones, not every one. The repertoire holds fewer than 80,000 clones, with 91% as singletons. V was clipped by 1 base and J by 0 bases, with 4 bases between them. The CDR3 runs to 14 residues. Germline V gene lookup returns CDR1 SQVTM and CDR2 ANQGSEA. The record originates from a study of OX40 agonist ivuxolimab in advanced cancers. The overall study: The diagnoses of dose-escalation patients were hepatocellular carcinoma, melanoma, renal cell or head and neck cancer.

The receptor's source is an adult with an advanced solid tumor such as melanoma, head and neck, liver or kidney cancer. The chain employs TRBV29-1 and TRBJ2-6; D is unclear. Sequenced material: CD4+ or CD8+ T cells sorted from blood, taken in a trial of the OX40 agonist ivuxolimab. The CDR3 sequence: CSVEADSGANVLTF. The CDR3 DNA is TGCAGCGTTGAAGCAGACTCTGGGGCCAACGTCCTGACTTTC.